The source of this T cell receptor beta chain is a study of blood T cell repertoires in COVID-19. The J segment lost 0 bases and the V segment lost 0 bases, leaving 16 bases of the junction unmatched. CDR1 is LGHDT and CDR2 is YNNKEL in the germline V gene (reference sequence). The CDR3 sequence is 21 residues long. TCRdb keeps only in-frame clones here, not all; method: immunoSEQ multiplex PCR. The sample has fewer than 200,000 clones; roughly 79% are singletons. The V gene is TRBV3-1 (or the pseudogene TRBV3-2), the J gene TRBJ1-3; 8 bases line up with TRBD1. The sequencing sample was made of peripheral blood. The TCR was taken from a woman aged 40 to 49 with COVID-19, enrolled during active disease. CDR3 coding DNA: TGTGCCAGCAGCCAAGATTTACCCAGGGGGCTTTCCGCTGTCTCTGGAAACACCATATATTTT. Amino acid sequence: CASSQDLPRGLSAVSGNTIYF.